Listed here are 6 T cell receptor beta chains from one sample, sequenced in a study of shared clonotypes between healthy human individuals. The protocol was immunoSEQ multiplex PCR, while the TCRdb copy is restricted to in-frame clones and leaves out a portion. The table lists 2 million to 2.5 million clones, more than 80% of them singletons, with 0.35% to 0.5% in the top ten. The material sequenced was naive CD4+ T cells from PBMCs. Subset in this sample: CD45RA+ positively selected. These receptors originate from a man aged 18 to 29 in good health. Some clones in this sample may be carry-over from other donors' samples.

The rearrangement joins TRBV5-1 to TRBJ1-1; D remains unclear. Germline values: CDR1 SGHRS, CDR2 YFSETQ. CDR3 length: 14 amino acids. The V end was cut by 1 base, the J end by 2 bases, with 9 bases between. CDR3 bases: TGCGCCAGCAGCTTGCCGGAGCTCAACACTGAAGCTTTCTTT. It is translated as CASSLPELNTEAFF.

This chain joins TRBV7-9 and TRBJ2-7; 7 bases match TRBD1. Germline assignment: CDR1 SEHNR and CDR2 FQNEAQ (reference sequence). After removal of 4 bases from V and 6 bases from J, the junction contained 18 bases not matched to a gene. The CDR3 spans 17 residues. CDR3 in DNA: TGTGCCAGCAGCTCGTACCGGGACAGACAGAAATTCGGCGAGCAGTACTTC. Translation: CASSSYRDRQKFGEQYF.

This sequence joins TRBV30 and TRBJ2-3; no firm D call. The CDR3 spans 13 residues. Per the germline V gene, CDR1 is GTSNPN and CDR2 is SVGIG (reference sequence). V dropped 2 bases and J dropped 3 bases, with 9 bases sitting between them. The CDR3 bases are TGTGCCTGGAGTCCTCTTTCGACAGATACGCAGTATTTT. This codes for CAWSPLSTDTQYF. The variable domain in full, completed from reference TRBV30 and TRBJ2-3, reads SQTIHQWPATLVQPVGSPLSLECTVEGTSNPNLYWYRQAAGRGLQLLFYSVGIGQISSEVPQNLSASRPQDRQFILSSKKLLLSDSGFYLCAWSPLSTDTQYFGPGTRLTVL.

V usage is TRBV28 and J usage is TRBJ2-7, with D possibly being TRBD1 or TRBD2 (5 bases each). Germline values: CDR1 MDHEN, CDR2 SYDVKM. The V gene lost 7 bases and the J gene lost 3 bases, with 10 bases spanning the gap. This CDR3 is built from 12 residues. CDR3 sequence: CASTGTDYEQYF. In DNA, the CDR3 is TGTGCCAGCACCGGGACGGACTACGAGCAGTACTTC.

The chain has TRBV6-5 and TRBJ2-7; D not certain. Trimming pared 5 bases from V and 1 base from J, leaving 6 bases between. Looked up from germline, CDR1 is MNHEY and CDR2 is SVGAGI. There are 12 residues in the CDR3. The CDR3 DNA reads TGTGCCAGCAGTGAATTTTCCTACGAGCAGTACTTC. This codes for CASSEFSYEQYF.

The chain employs TRBV19 and TRBJ2-5; D possibly corresponds to TRBD1 (6 bases). This CDR3 is built from 14 residues. V lost 5 bases, J lost 4 bases, and 14 bases lay in between. Per germline, CDR1 LNHDA and CDR2 SQIVND (reference sequence). This CDR3 is CASSRRTVGETQYF. As DNA, the CDR3 is TGTGCCAGTAGTCGCCGGACAGTAGGAGAGACCCAGTACTTC.